Listed here are 26 T cell receptor beta chains from one sample, sequenced in a study of blood T cell repertoires in COVID-19. TCRdb's table, derived via immunoSEQ multiplex PCR, lists solely in-frame clones and lacks some. The sample contains about 270,000 clones, about 87% of which appear only once. Sequenced sample: peripheral blood. The source of these receptors is a man aged 55 to 70 who had recovered from COVID-19.

V is TRBV5-1 and J is TRBJ2-5; TRBD1 might be the D (5 bases). From germline, CDR1 is SGHRS and CDR2 YFSETQ. The CDR3 contains 13 residues. V was clipped by 0 bases and J by 7 bases, with 10 bases between them. The CDR3 coding sequence is TGCGCCAGCAGCTTGGACCTGCAGGGGACCCAGTACTTC. Residues: CASSLDLQGTQYF.

This clone was observed a handful of times. Germline and junction disagree at one end, which may indicate a read error. This sequence joins TRBV7-7 and TRBJ1-1; 7 nucleotides match TRBD1. Germline V gene lookup returns CDR1 SSHAT and CDR2 FNYEAQ (reference sequence). CDR3 length equals 16 residues. The CDR3 sequence is CASSLGRQGRETEAFF. For the CDR3, the DNA is TGTGCTAGCAGCTTAGGGAGACAGGGAAGGGAAACTGAAGCTTTCTTT.

This clone was seen more than once but under ten times. The V gene is TRBV4-2, the J gene TRBJ2-3; the D is unclear. V gave up 0 bases and J gave up 1 base, with 11 bases separating them. The CDR3 runs to 16 residues. Germline-derived CDR1 and CDR2 are LGHNA and YNFKEQ. CDR3 region: CASSQEGSAGTDTQYF. The CDR3 nucleotides read TGTGCCAGCAGCCAAGAGGGTTCCGCGGGCACAGATACGCAGTATTTT.

This sequence joins TRBV6-2 or TRBV6-3 and TRBJ1-5; D is possibly TRBD1 (6 bases). Germline CDR1 is MNHEY and CDR2 is SVGEGT. Between the trimmed V and J ends, which lost 2 bases and 2 bases, there was a span of 19 bases. The CDR3 covers 18 residues. The CDR3 DNA reads TGTGCCAGCAGTTACACAAACCGGGGGGGGCGACGCAATCAGCCCCAGCATTTT. It translates to CASSYTNRGGRRNQPQHF.

This chain uses TRBV21-1 with TRBJ1-5; the table's D call, TRBD1, has no DNA check behind it. TRBV21-1 is given as a pseudogene. The CDR3 consists of 17 residues. CDR3 sequence reads: CASSPRQGFGRNQPQHF. The CDR3 DNA sequence: TGTGCCAGCAGCCCTCGACAGGGGTTTGGTAGGAATCAGCCCCAGCATTTT.

This clone was observed a single time. V usage is TRBV6-4 and J usage is TRBJ1-1, with TRBD1 matching over 8 bases. CDR1 MRHNA and CDR2 SNTAGT come from the germline V gene. The junction had 4 bases not matched to a gene; V was cut back by 4 bases and J by 3 bases. CDR3 length equals 14 residues. The CDR3 DNA is TGTGCCAGCAGTGCCACAGGGGGTTACACTGAAGCTTTCTTT. As protein: CASSATGGYTEAFF.

In this sample, this clone turned up once. This chain connects TRBV3-1 (or the pseudogene TRBV3-2) to TRBJ2-7; D not certain. Germline CDR1 and CDR2: LGHDT and YNNKEL (reference sequence). Trimming pared 0 bases from V and 2 bases from J, leaving 11 bases between. The CDR3 consists of 15 residues. This CDR3 reads CASSQDSRPAYEQYF. The CDR3 DNA is TGTGCCAGCAGCCAAGATTCGCGGCCGGCCTACGAGCAGTACTTC.

This clone was counted a single time. The chain couples TRBV6-6 to TRBJ2-7, with 7 bases that match TRBD1. Trimming cost V 6 bases and J 0 bases; bases outside gene matches: 8. This CDR3 is 15 amino acids long. In germline, CDR1 is MNHNY, CDR2 SVGAGI (reference sequence). CDR3 protein: CASSDPGTASYEQYF. CDR3 in DNA: TGTGCCAGCAGCGACCCCGGGACAGCCTCCTACGAGCAGTACTTC.

The rearrangement uses TRBV14 and TRBJ2-2; D might be TRBD1 (5 bases). The CDR3 covers 15 residues. Trimming removed 0 bases from V and 7 bases from J, with 12 bases in between. Looked up from germline, CDR1 is SGHDN and CDR2 is FVKESK. CDR3 residues: CASSQEGRIYGELFF. As DNA, the CDR3 is TGTGCCAGCAGCCAAGAGGGGCGGATCTACGGGGAGCTGTTTTTT.

This chain connects TRBV30 to TRBJ2-3, with D maybe TRBD1 (6 bases). The length of the CDR3 is 15 residues. The germline V and J ends were trimmed by 3 bases and 0 bases, with 13 bases remaining between them. The germline gives CDR1 GTSNPN, CDR2 SVGIG (reference sequence). The CDR3, as DNA: TGTGCCTGGAGCCACAGGGCCCCAAGCACAGATACGCAGTATTTT. Protein product: CAWSHRAPSTDTQYF.

This chain uses TRBV27 with TRBJ1-4, with D maybe TRBD1 (5 bases). The CDR3 spans 14 residues. V was cut by 6 bases and J by 6 bases, with 14 bases left in between. Germline CDR1 reads MNHEY; CDR2 reads SMNVEV (reference sequence). The CDR3 sequence: CASRLGGKYEKLFF. CDR3 sequence (DNA): TGTGCCAGCAGGCTGGGGGGGAAATATGAAAAACTGTTTTTT.

The chain combines TRBV18 with TRBJ2-1; TRBD1 matches 10 bases. CDR1 and CDR2 (germline): KGHSH, LQKENI. This CDR3 region has 14 residues. V gave up 3 bases and J gave up 7 bases; unmatched junction bases: 3. The CDR3 loop is CASSPWDRGNEQFF. As DNA, the CDR3 is TGTGCCAGCTCACCCTGGGACAGGGGAAATGAGCAGTTCTTC. Combining the CDR3 with reference TRBV18 and TRBJ2-1 gives the whole variable domain NAGVMQNPRHLVRRRGQEARLRCSPMKGHSHVYWYRQLPEEGLKFMVYLQKENIIDESGMPKERFSAEFPKEGPSILRIQQVVRGDSAAYFCASSPWDRGNEQFFGPGTRLTVL.

This rearrangement joins TRBV4-1 to TRBJ2-7, with TRBD2 matching over 10 bases. V trimming: 4 bases; J trimming: 5 bases; junction bases outside the gene matches: 8. This CDR3 comprises 15 residues. CDR1 and CDR2 from the germline V gene are MGHRA and YSYEKL. The CDR3 here is CASSLSAGGGNEQYF. CDR3 sequence (DNA): TGCGCCAGCAGCCTATCAGCGGGGGGGGGAAACGAGCAGTACTTC.

The chain carries TRBV5-3 and TRBJ1-2; unclear D gene. TRBV5-3 is known as an ORF, though its function is uncertain. V shed 5 bases and J shed 1 base, with 24 bases lying between them. The CDR3 totals 18 residues. In DNA, the CDR3 is TGTGCCAGAAGACCCGAGGATGGTCTCCCCGCCCATAACTATGGCTACACCTTC. It codes for CARRPEDGLPAHNYGYTF.

This chain connects TRBV9 to TRBJ1-4; D unclear. This CDR3 is 17 amino acids long. The V end lost 4 bases, the J end lost 0 bases, and 16 bases lay between the germline ends. The germline V gene has CDR1 SGDLS and CDR2 YYNGEE. The CDR3 is CASSPDPEDATNEKLFF. For the CDR3, the DNA is TGTGCCAGCAGCCCCGACCCCGAGGATGCAACTAATGAAAAACTGTTTTTT.

The chain is built from TRBV5-1 and TRBJ1-4; TRBD1 aligns across 11 bases. Per germline, CDR1 SGHRS and CDR2 YFSETQ. The CDR3 runs to 15 residues. The V gene end was trimmed by 4 bases and the J gene end by 8 bases; junction bases not matched to a gene: 7. CDR3: CASSKGTGGWEKLFF. The CDR3, as DNA: TGCGCCAGCAGCAAAGGGACAGGGGGTTGGGAAAAACTGTTTTTT.

This chain joins TRBV7-3 and TRBJ2-7; TRBD2 matches 11 bases. The germline CDR1 and CDR2 sequences are SGHTA and FQGTGA. The CDR3 has 16 amino acids. The trim removed 5 bases at V and 6 bases at J, leaving 12 bases unmatched. CDR3 bases: TGTGCCAGCAGCCCGGGCAAGACTAGCGGGGTGGGCGAGCAGTACTTC. Translated: CASSPGKTSGVGEQYF.

CDR3 coding DNA: TGTGCCAGCAGTTACGTGAGCGGGGCCTCCTACGAGCAGTACTTC. It codes for CASSYVSGASYEQYF. This rearrangement joins TRBV6-2 or TRBV6-3 to TRBJ2-7; 7 positions agree with TRBD2. In germline, CDR1 is MNHEY, CDR2 SVGEGT. The CDR3 spans 15 residues. V gave up 2 bases and J gave up 0 bases; unmatched junction bases: 4.

The genes are TRBV10-3 and TRBJ1-4; D call uncertain. The germline CDR1 and CDR2 sequences are ENHRY and SYGVKD. V dropped 0 bases and J dropped 5 bases, with 16 bases sitting between them. This CDR3 is built from 17 residues. The CDR3: CAISESVLPGSNEKLFF. CDR3 DNA sequence: TGTGCCATCAGTGAGTCGGTCCTACCGGGTTCCAATGAAAAACTGTTTTTT.

This sequence joins TRBV9 and TRBJ2-1; 11 nucleotides align to TRBD2. Trimming at V came to 4 bases and at J to 4 bases, leaving 7 bases not matched to a gene. Germline values: CDR1 SGDLS, CDR2 YYNGEE. The CDR3 is 16 amino acids. CDR3 coding DNA: TGTGCCAGCAGCCATAGCGGGGGGGCGAGGTACAATGAGCAGTTCTTC. Its translation: CASSHSGGARYNEQFF. Based on the CDR3 plus reference TRBV9 and TRBJ2-1, the full variable domain is DSGVTQTPKHLITATGQRVTLRCSPRSGDLSVYWYQQSLDQGLQFLIQYYNGEERAKGNILERFSAQQFPDLHSELNLSSLELGDSALYFCASSHSGGARYNEQFFGPGTRLTVL.

V is TRBV7-8 and J is TRBJ1-1; 8 nucleotides agree with TRBD1. This CDR3 contains 15 residues. The germline CDR1 and CDR2 sequences are SGHVS and FQNEAQ. The ends lost 6 bases at V and 4 bases at J; junction bases unmatched: 10. The CDR3 loop is CASRNAGGAGTEAFF. CDR3 in DNA: TGTGCCAGCAGAAACGCAGGGGGCGCGGGCACTGAAGCTTTCTTT.

This clone was counted once. J is TRBJ1-2 and V is TRBV6-5; D remains unclear. Germline CDR1 reads MNHEY; CDR2 reads SVGAGI. V was cut by 5 bases and J by 8 bases, with 12 bases left in between. This CDR3 region has 12 residues. The CDR3 DNA sequence: TGTGCCAGCAGTAGAGGGAGGTCGGGCTACACCTTC. The encoded protein is CASSRGRSGYTF.

V and J are TRBV19 and TRBJ1-6, with 11 bases matching TRBD1. The CDR3 runs 19 residues. The V gene's germline CDR1 is LNHDA and CDR2 SQIVND (reference sequence). V trimming: 4 bases; J trimming: 0 bases; junction bases outside the gene matches: 8. The CDR3 DNA is TGTGCCAGTAGTAGATCGGGACAGGGGGGAAGCTCCTATAATTCACCCCTCCACTTT. This gives the protein CASSRSGQGGSSYNSPLHF.

This chain connects TRBV11-2 to TRBJ2-1, with 8 nucleotides matching TRBD2. V lost 6 bases, J lost 1 base, and 8 bases stayed unmatched. The CDR3 is made up of 16 amino acids. Germline CDR1 is SGHAT and CDR2 is FQNNGV. The CDR3 DNA is TGTGCCAGCAGTTCCACGGGGGGGGTTTCCTACAATGAGCAGTTCTTC. It encodes CASSSTGGVSYNEQFF.

This clone was seen more than once but under ten times. The chain is built from TRBV19 and TRBJ1-2; TRBD1 is a possible D gene (6 bases). Trimming took 6 bases from V and 4 from J, leaving 21 bases between them. From germline, CDR1 is LNHDA and CDR2 SQIVND (reference sequence). This CDR3 is 16 amino acids long. The CDR3, as DNA: TGTGCCAGTAGCGACCCAGGGGACACAGGGTCCTATGGCTACACCTTC. Residues: CASSDPGDTGSYGYTF.

The V and J genes are TRBV19 and TRBJ1-1; 8 bases fit TRBD1. Germline trimming cut 3 bases from V and 5 bases from J; bases unmatched to any gene: 11. The length of the CDR3 is 16 residues. Germline values: CDR1 LNHDA, CDR2 SQIVND (reference sequence). CDR3 region: CASSIRTGRGSTEAFF. CDR3 DNA: TGTGCCAGTAGTATTCGGACAGGGCGGGGTTCGACTGAAGCTTTCTTT. The variable domain in full, with the rest retrieved from reference TRBV19 and TRBJ1-1, is DGGITQSPKYLFRKEGQNVTLSCEQNLNHDAMYWYRQDPGQGLRLIYYSQIVNDFQKGDIAEGYSVSREKKESFPLTVTSAQKNPTAFYLCASSIRTGRGSTEAFFGQGTRLTVV.